The entry that follows covers one T cell receptor (beta chain) sequence. The sample comes from a study of control samples from healthy donors and cancer patients. Generated by immunoSEQ multiplex PCR, the TCRdb table keeps only in-frame clones and is missing some. The top ten hold approximately 3% of the sample, which has around 100,000 clones, roughly 92% seen once. Per the germline V gene, CDR1 is GTSNPN and CDR2 is SVGIG (reference sequence). Trimming cost V 2 bases and J 2 bases, with 7 bases left between them. The CDR3 consists of 13 residues. The TCR sequence derives from a human donor in good health. The donor label of this sample is uncertain. This sequence joins TRBV30 and TRBJ1-3, with D unresolved. Sequences were obtained from blood. In nucleotides, the CDR3 is TGTGCCTGGAGTACCGAGACTGGAAACACCATATATTTT. Translating it yields CAWSTETGNTIYF.